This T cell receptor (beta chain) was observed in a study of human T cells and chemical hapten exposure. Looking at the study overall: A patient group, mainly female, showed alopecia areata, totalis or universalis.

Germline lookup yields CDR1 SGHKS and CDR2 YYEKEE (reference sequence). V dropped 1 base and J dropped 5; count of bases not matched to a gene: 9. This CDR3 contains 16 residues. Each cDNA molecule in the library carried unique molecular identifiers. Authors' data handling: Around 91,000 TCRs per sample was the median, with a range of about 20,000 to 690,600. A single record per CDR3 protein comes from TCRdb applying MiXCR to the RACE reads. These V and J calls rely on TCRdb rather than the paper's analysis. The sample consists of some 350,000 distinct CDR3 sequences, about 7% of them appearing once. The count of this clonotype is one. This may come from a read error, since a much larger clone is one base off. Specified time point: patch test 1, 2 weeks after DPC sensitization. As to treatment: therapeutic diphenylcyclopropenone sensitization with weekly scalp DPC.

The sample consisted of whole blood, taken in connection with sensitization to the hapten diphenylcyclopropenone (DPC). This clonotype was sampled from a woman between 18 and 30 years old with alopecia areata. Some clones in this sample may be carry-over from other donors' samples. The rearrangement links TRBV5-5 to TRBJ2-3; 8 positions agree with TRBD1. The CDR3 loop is CASSLTTGGRRDTQYF. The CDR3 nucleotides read TGTGCCAGCAGCTTGACAACAGGGGGACGAAGAGATACGCAGTATTTT.